The clone carrying this T cell receptor (beta chain) appeared once. Its antigen is undetermined. A read error may be the cause here, since a much bigger clone is one base away. This entry belongs to a study of regulatory T cells in long-lasting Graves disease. Findings of the study overall: Persistent Graves' patients showed less TCR diversity than newly diagnosed patients showed.

Time point: persistent/refractory GD, antithyroid drugs over 5 years with positive TRAb. The TCR library was made from RNA that had been extracted from PBMCs in TRIzol. Sequencing libraries for TCR beta were prepared with iRepertoire HTBI primers and Arm-PCR of CDR3 regions. TCRdb re-called the multiplex PCR reads with MiXCR, one entry per CDR3 protein. The sample lists fewer than 450,000 distinct CDR3 sequences, roughly 20% seen once, with less than 25% in the top ten. This sequence originates from a female donor with Graves disease. The material sequenced was peripheral blood mononuclear cells (PBMCs), taken when the disease was refractory, from a patient treated with antithyroid drugs.

CDR3 protein: CVSSHRGTGVNTEAFF. The CDR3 DNA follows: TGTGTCAGCAGCCACAGAGGGACAGGGGTCAACACTGAAGCTTTCTTT. The chain employs TRBV6-1 and TRBJ1-1; 10 bases map to TRBD1. The germline V gene encodes CDR1 MNHNS and CDR2 SASEGT. The CDR3 spans 16 residues.